The 30 T cell receptor beta chains presented below share a single source sample, sequenced in a study of blood T cell repertoires in COVID-19. This table comes from immunoSEQ multiplex PCR, and its TCRdb copy is limited to in-frame clones, with some not included. The data hold approximately 200,000 clones, with about 90% observed a single time. The sample was PBMCs or T cells enriched from blood (not recorded which). The receptors come from a man under 40 who had recovered from COVID-19.

This clone was recorded only once. The gene calls are TRBV10-3 and TRBJ1-2; 9 bases fit TRBD1. CDR1 is ENHRY, CDR2 SYGVKD, per germline. The CDR3 is made up of 18 amino acids. Trimming removed 5 bases from V and 0 bases from J; junction bases left unmatched: 13. The CDR3 DNA reads as TGTGCCATCAGTCCTGGGACAGGGAGAAGTCCTCCTAACTATGGCTACACCTTC. It codes for CAISPGTGRSPPNYGYTF.

The V gene is TRBV29-1, the J gene TRBJ2-7, with no clear D. Germline CDR1 is SQVTM and CDR2 is ANQGSEA. Trimming shortened V by 5 bases and J by 4 bases, and 12 bases separated the two germline ends. The CDR3 runs 12 residues. The CDR3 sequence: CSVFKTEYEQYF. The CDR3 nucleotides read TGCAGCGTTTTCAAGACGGAGTACGAGCAGTACTTC.

The rearrangement joins TRBV28 to TRBJ1-3; 7 positions agree with TRBD1. This CDR3 comprises 16 residues. The junction had 4 bases not matched to a gene; V was cut back by 2 bases and J by 0 bases. Germline V gives CDR1 MDHEN, CDR2 SYDVKM. CDR3 sequence (DNA): TGTGCCAGCAGTTTACCCGGGACAGTCTCTGGAAACACCATATATTTT. As protein: CASSLPGTVSGNTIYF.

This clone was seen more than once but under ten times. This chain connects TRBV7-2 to TRBJ2-7, with a tentative D call TRBD1 (6 bases). CDR1 and CDR2 (germline): SGHTA, FQGNSA. The CDR3 is made up of 14 amino acids. Between the trimmed V and J ends, which lost 5 bases and 1 base, there was a span of 12 bases. CDR3 DNA sequence: TGTGCCAGCAGCCCCCAAGGGGGTTCCTACGAGCAGTACTTC. Translated, it gives CASSPQGGSYEQYF.

The chain recombines TRBV19 with TRBJ1-5, with TRBD1 as a possible D gene (5 bases). Germline V gene lookup returns CDR1 LNHDA and CDR2 SQIVND (reference sequence). The germline V and J ends were trimmed by 2 bases and 4 bases, with 18 bases remaining between them. This CDR3 region has 17 residues. The CDR3 nucleotides are TGTGCCAGTAGTATAAGTCTCCTAGGGGTAGGGAATCAGCCCCAGCATTTT. Its translation is CASSISLLGVGNQPQHF. Full variable domain (outside the CDR3, taken from reference TRBV19 and TRBJ1-5): DGGITQSPKYLFRKEGQNVTLSCEQNLNHDAMYWYRQDPGQGLRLIYYSQIVNDFQKGDIAEGYSVSREKKESFPLTVTSAQKNPTAFYLCASSISLLGVGNQPQHFGDGTRLSIL.

V gene TRBV27 combines with J gene TRBJ2-6; no reliable D call. Germline-derived CDR1 and CDR2 are MNHEY and SMNVEV (reference sequence). This CDR3 comprises 18 residues. The V end lost 1 base, the J end lost 0 bases, and 13 bases lay between the germline ends. In nucleotides, the CDR3 is TGTGCCAGCAGTTTATGGCGCAGGCCCATCTCTGGGGCCAACGTCCTGACTTTC. This sequence encodes CASSLWRRPISGANVLTF.

This chain uses TRBV24-1 with TRBJ2-1; 14 bases match TRBD2. Trimming cost V 1 base and J 0 bases; bases outside gene matches: 10. This CDR3 is 21 amino acids long. Germline lookup yields CDR1 KGHDR and CDR2 SFDVKD. The CDR3 protein is CATSDLTGTSGGQSSYNEQFF. The CDR3 nucleotides read TGTGCCACCAGTGATTTAACCGGGACTAGCGGGGGCCAGAGCTCCTACAATGAGCAGTTCTTC.

CDR3 amino acids: CASSSRGLAGYNEQFF. CDR3 in DNA: TGTGCCAGCAGTTCCCGGGGACTAGCGGGGTACAATGAGCAGTTCTTC. The rearrangement uses TRBV6-2 or TRBV6-3 and TRBJ2-1; TRBD2 agrees at 13 bases. Per germline, CDR1 MNHEY and CDR2 SVGEGT. The V and J ends lost 4 bases and 4 bases, in that order; junction bases with no gene match: 4. This CDR3 region has 16 residues.

The chain has TRBV20-1 and TRBJ1-1; tentative D call: TRBD1 (6 bases). The germline V gene encodes CDR1 DFQATT and CDR2 SNEGSKA (reference sequence). CDR3 length: 16 residues. Trimming shortened V by 3 bases and J by 6 bases, and 23 bases separated the two germline ends. The CDR3 DNA follows: TGCAGTGCTAGTATCCCTCGGGCGGGGGCAGAGCCTGAAGCTTTCTTT. Protein product: CSASIPRAGAEPEAFF.

The chain employs TRBV6-2 or TRBV6-3 and TRBJ2-7; the D is unclear. CDR3 length equals 14 residues. Trimming shortened V by 2 bases and J by 2 bases, and 10 bases separated the two germline ends. In germline, CDR1 is MNHEY, CDR2 SVGEGT. Here the CDR3 DNA reads TGTGCCAGCAGTTACATGGGCAGAGCCTACGAGCAGTACTTC. Encoded protein: CASSYMGRAYEQYF.

The chain combines TRBV5-1 with TRBJ2-1; TRBD1 matches 9 bases. Germline CDR1 and CDR2: SGHRS and YFSETQ. V shed 4 bases, J shed 6 bases, and the junction held 5 bases outside the gene matches. The CDR3 is 14 amino acids. The CDR3 bases are TGCGCCAGCAGCATAGGGACAGGGCTCAATGAGCAGTTCTTC. Protein: CASSIGTGLNEQFF.

The rearrangement links TRBV19 to TRBJ2-7, with D possibly being TRBD1 (6 bases). CDR1 and CDR2 (germline): LNHDA, SQIVND (reference sequence). Trimming removed 8 bases from V and 3 bases from J, with 20 bases in between. The length of the CDR3 is 15 residues. CDR3 region: CASATGLRGFYEQYF. For the CDR3, the DNA is TGTGCCAGTGCTACAGGGCTAAGAGGGTTCTACGAGCAGTACTTC.

With regard to this clone: This sample also contains other DNA sequences that code for the same CDR3. The V and J genes are TRBV27 and TRBJ2-2; possibly TRBD2 for D (5 bases). Trimming stripped 4 bases from V and 0 bases from J, with 6 bases between. The germline V gene has CDR1 MNHEY and CDR2 SMNVEV (reference sequence). This CDR3 is built from 14 residues. For the CDR3, the DNA is TGTGCCAGCAGTTGGGGAGCGAACACCGGGGAGCTGTTTTTT. Amino acid sequence: CASSWGANTGELFF.

This chain uses TRBV5-6 with TRBJ1-4; 10 bases map to TRBD1. CDR1 and CDR2 from the germline V gene are SGHDT and YYEEEE. V lost 3 bases and J lost 2; bases outside the gene matches: 7. The CDR3 length is 17 residues. The CDR3 loop reads CASSSKDRGRTNEKLFF. CDR3 bases: TGTGCCAGCAGCTCGAAAGACAGGGGGCGGACTAATGAAAAACTGTTTTTT.

The chain carries TRBV24-1 and TRBJ2-2; the match to TRBD2 covers 7 bases. This CDR3 has 18 residues. Germline V gene lookup returns CDR1 KGHDR and CDR2 SFDVKD. The junction had 7 bases not matched to a gene; V was cut back by 0 bases and J by 1 base. The CDR3 coding sequence is TGTGCCACCAGTGATTTGTTCTTCCCTAGCGGGAACACCGGGGAGCTGTTTTTT. Residues: CATSDLFFPSGNTGELFF.

The rearrangement links TRBV5-4 to TRBJ2-5; weak D call: TRBD1 (6 bases). The germline CDR1 and CDR2 sequences are SGHNT and YYREEE (reference sequence). The CDR3 consists of 15 residues. V dropped 0 bases and J dropped 5 bases, with 14 bases sitting between them. This chain's CDR3 is CASSLAQGSAETQYF. The DNA for the CDR3 is TGTGCCAGCAGCTTGGCGCAGGGGTCGGCGGAGACCCAGTACTTC.

The chain has TRBV10-1 and TRBJ1-2, with D maybe TRBD1 (6 bases). In germline, CDR1 is WNHNN, CDR2 SYGVQD (reference sequence). Deletions cut 7 bases from V and 1 base from J, with 13 bases between. This CDR3 is 14 amino acids long. The CDR3 bases are TGCGCCAGCACTAAAGACAGGAGTAACTATGGCTACACCTTC. Protein sequence: CASTKDRSNYGYTF.

The chain is built from TRBV5-1 and TRBJ2-7; weak D call: TRBD2 (6 bases). V gave up 3 bases and J gave up 0 bases, with 16 bases separating them. This CDR3 is 16 amino acids long. Germline V CDR1 and CDR2: SGHRS, YFSETQ. The CDR3 protein is CASSYFGSSSSYEQYF. The CDR3 DNA follows: TGCGCCAGCAGCTATTTCGGGAGCTCGAGCTCCTACGAGCAGTACTTC.

This clone was counted only a few times. The chain joins TRBV6-5 to TRBJ1-1; TRBD1 might be the D (6 bases). CDR3 length equals 15 residues. Germline CDR1 is MNHEY and CDR2 is SVGAGI. Between the trimmed V and J ends, which lost 5 bases and 2 bases, there was a span of 15 bases. The DNA for the CDR3 is TGTGCCAGCAGTCAACGACAGGCGTTAAACACTGAAGCTTTCTTT. As protein: CASSQRQALNTEAFF.

This clone has only one observation. V is TRBV11-3 and J is TRBJ2-7, with a tentative D call TRBD1 (6 bases). The CDR3 consists of 15 residues. V shed 5 bases and J shed 2 bases, with 16 bases lying between them. Germline loops: CDR1 SGHNT, CDR2 YENEEA. CDR3: CASSPSGQYAYEQYF. The CDR3 coding sequence is TGTGCCAGCAGCCCCTCCGGACAGTACGCCTACGAGCAGTACTTC.

On this clone itself: One end of the junction fails to match germline, which may point to a read error. This chain links TRBV14 with TRBJ1-2; the D gene is possibly TRBD1 (6 bases). This CDR3 spans 13 amino acids. The germline CDR1 and CDR2 sequences are SGHDN and FVKESK. CDR3 DNA: TGTGCCAGCAGCCAAGATGCCCGGGGGGGCTTCACCTTC. This translates into CASSQDARGGFTF. Using reference TRBV14 and TRBJ1-2 for the parts outside the CDR3, the full variable domain is EAGVTQFPSHSVIEKGQTVTLRCDPISGHDNLYWYRRVMGKEIKFLLHFVKESKQDESGMPNNRFLAERTGGTYSTLKVQPAELEDSGVYFCASSQDARGGFTFGSGTRLTVV.

The chain is built from TRBV11-2 and TRBJ2-3, with TRBD2 identical over 11 bases. J gave up 3 bases and V 1 base, and 12 bases lay outside the gene matches. Looked up from germline, CDR1 is SGHAT and CDR2 is FQNNGV. The CDR3 spans 19 residues. The CDR3 coding sequence is TGTGCCAGCAGCTTAGGAACTAGCGGGGGAAATCCGATAACAGATACGCAGTATTTT. Translation: CASSLGTSGGNPITDTQYF.

This clone was counted once. This chain connects TRBV29-1 to TRBJ2-2, with TRBD2 matching 7 bases. Germline loops: CDR1 SQVTM, CDR2 ANQGSEA. CDR3 size: 13 residues. V shed 8 bases, J shed 6 bases, and the junction held 9 bases outside the gene matches. The CDR3 protein is CSPPGSGAGELFF. The CDR3, as DNA: TGCAGCCCTCCAGGCAGCGGGGCCGGGGAGCTGTTTTTT.

The chain carries TRBV4-2 and TRBJ2-7; D remains ambiguous. The germline V gene encodes CDR1 LGHNA and CDR2 YNFKEQ. The CDR3 has 15 residues. V was cut by 0 bases and J by 0 bases, with 9 bases left in between. The CDR3 sequence: CASSQDTASSYEQYF. For the CDR3, the DNA is TGTGCCAGCAGCCAAGATACAGCCTCCTCCTACGAGCAGTACTTC.

The V gene is TRBV27, the J gene TRBJ2-1, with 10 bases identical to TRBD1. Germline values: CDR1 MNHEY, CDR2 SMNVEV (reference sequence). V gave up 5 bases and J gave up 2 bases; unmatched junction bases: 3. This CDR3 spans 15 amino acids. In DNA form, the CDR3 reads TGTGCCAGCAGTCTCGGGACAGGGGCCTACAATGAGCAGTTCTTC. Translation gives CASSLGTGAYNEQFF.

The chain recombines TRBV7-2 with TRBJ2-7; D gene unclear. Germline CDR1 and CDR2: SGHTA and FQGNSA. V dropped 1 base and J dropped 3 bases, with 4 bases sitting between them. The CDR3 sequence is 12 residues long. CDR3 coding DNA: TGTGCCAGCAGCTTAGTAGTCTACGAGCAGTACTTC. Encoded protein: CASSLVVYEQYF.

V usage is TRBV4-3 and J usage is TRBJ1-1, with 8 positions matching TRBD1. The germline gives CDR1 LGHNA, CDR2 YSLEER. The CDR3 has 16 residues. J gave up 1 base and V 1 base, and 5 bases lay outside the gene matches. The CDR3 nucleotides read TGCGCCAGCAGCCAAGGGACAGGGATTGGGAACACTGAAGCTTTCTTT. Translating it yields CASSQGTGIGNTEAFF.

The rearrangement joins TRBV5-1 to TRBJ2-5; D might be TRBD2 (7 bases). This CDR3 is built from 15 residues. Looked up from germline, CDR1 is SGHRS and CDR2 is YFSETQ. The ends were cut back, 4 bases at V and 5 bases at J, with 18 bases in the middle. The CDR3 spells CASSPTSRGGETQYF. In DNA, the CDR3 is TGCGCCAGCAGCCCTACTAGCAGGGGAGGGGAGACCCAGTACTTC. Drawing the rest from reference TRBV5-1 and TRBJ2-5, the complete variable domain is KAGVTQTPRYLIKTRGQQVTLSCSPISGHRSVSWYQQTPGQGLQFLFEYFSETQRNKGNFPGRFSGRQFSNSRSEMNVSTLELGDSALYLCASSPTSRGGETQYFGPGTRLLVL.

The chain couples TRBV27 to TRBJ2-5; 7 nucleotides match TRBD2. CDR1 and CDR2 (germline): MNHEY, SMNVEV (reference sequence). The CDR3 runs to 12 residues. V lost 5 bases and J lost 5; bases outside the gene matches: 2. CDR3 protein: CASSGLGETQYF. For the CDR3, the DNA is TGTGCCAGCAGTGGACTAGGGGAGACCCAGTACTTC.

Here the CDR3 DNA reads TGTGCCAGCAGCTTAGGAGGGGAGGCCGGCATCCCCCAGCATTTT. This translates into CASSLGGEAGIPQHF. This rearrangement joins TRBV7-2 to TRBJ1-5; D may be TRBD1 (5 bases). V was shortened by 1 base and J by 10 bases, with 17 bases between the two germline ends. The CDR3 extends over 15 amino acids. CDR1 is SGHTA, CDR2 FQGNSA, per germline.